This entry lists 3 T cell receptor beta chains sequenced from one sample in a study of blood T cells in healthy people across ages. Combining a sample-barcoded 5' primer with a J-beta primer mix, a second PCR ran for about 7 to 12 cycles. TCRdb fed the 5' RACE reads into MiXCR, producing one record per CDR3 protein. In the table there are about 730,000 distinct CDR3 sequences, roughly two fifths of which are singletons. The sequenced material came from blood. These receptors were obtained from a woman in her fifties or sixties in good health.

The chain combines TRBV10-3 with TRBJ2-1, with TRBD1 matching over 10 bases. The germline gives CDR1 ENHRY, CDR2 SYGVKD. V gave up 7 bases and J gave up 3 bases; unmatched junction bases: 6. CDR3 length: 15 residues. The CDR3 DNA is TGTGCCATCACTGACCGGGACAGGGGCTACAATGAGCAGTTCTTC. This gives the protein CAITDRDRGYNEQFF.

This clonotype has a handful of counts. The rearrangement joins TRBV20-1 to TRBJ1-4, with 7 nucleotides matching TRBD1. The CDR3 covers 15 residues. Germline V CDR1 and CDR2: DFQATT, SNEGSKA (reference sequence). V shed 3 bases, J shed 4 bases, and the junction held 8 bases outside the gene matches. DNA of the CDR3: TGCAGTGCTAGGACCGCGGACAGGAGTAATGAAAAACTGTTTTTT. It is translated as CSARTADRSNEKLFF.

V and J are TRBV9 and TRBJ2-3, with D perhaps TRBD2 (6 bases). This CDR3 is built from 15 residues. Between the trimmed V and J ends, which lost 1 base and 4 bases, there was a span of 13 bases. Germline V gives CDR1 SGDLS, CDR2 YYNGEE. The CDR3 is CASSVTLAKSDTQYF. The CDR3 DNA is TGTGCCAGCAGCGTAACTCTAGCGAAATCAGATACGCAGTATTTT. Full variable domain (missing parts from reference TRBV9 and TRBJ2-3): DSGVTQTPKHLITATGQRVTLRCSPRSGDLSVYWYQQSLDQGLQFLIQYYNGEERAKGNILERFSAQQFPDLHSELNLSSLELGDSALYFCASSVTLAKSDTQYFGPGTRLTVL.